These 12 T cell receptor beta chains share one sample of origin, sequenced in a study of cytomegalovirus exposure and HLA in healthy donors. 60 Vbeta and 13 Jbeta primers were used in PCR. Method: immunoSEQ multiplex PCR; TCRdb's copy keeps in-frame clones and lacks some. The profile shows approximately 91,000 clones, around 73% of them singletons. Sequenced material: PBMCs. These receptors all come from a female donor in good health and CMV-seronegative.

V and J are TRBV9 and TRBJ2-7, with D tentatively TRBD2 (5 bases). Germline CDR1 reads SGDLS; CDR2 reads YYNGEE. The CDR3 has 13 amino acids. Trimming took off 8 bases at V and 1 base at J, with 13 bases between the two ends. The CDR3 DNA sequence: TGTGCCAGTTGGGTGGAGGAATCCTACGAGCAGTACTTC. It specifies CASWVEESYEQYF.

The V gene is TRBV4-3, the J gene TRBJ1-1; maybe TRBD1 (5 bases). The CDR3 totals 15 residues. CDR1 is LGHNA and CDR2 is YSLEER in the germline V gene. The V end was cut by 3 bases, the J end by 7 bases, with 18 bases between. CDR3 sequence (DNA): TGCGCCAGCAGCCATCCCGGGGAGGGGCGAAGTGAAGCTTTCTTT. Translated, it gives CASSHPGEGRSEAFF.

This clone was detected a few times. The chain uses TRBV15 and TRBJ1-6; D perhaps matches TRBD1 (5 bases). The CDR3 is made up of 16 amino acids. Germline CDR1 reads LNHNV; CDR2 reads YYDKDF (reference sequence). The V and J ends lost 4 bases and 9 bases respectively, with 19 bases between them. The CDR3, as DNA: TGTGCCACCAGCAACCCATCGGGAGGGACGAGTTCACCCCTCCACTTT. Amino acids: CATSNPSGGTSSPLHF.

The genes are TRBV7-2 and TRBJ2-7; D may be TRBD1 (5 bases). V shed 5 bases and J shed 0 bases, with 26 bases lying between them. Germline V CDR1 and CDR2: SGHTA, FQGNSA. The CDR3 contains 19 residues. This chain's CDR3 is CASSPYSTQGFDDSYEQYF. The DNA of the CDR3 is TGTGCCAGCAGCCCTTACTCGACGCAGGGATTTGACGACTCCTACGAGCAGTACTTC.

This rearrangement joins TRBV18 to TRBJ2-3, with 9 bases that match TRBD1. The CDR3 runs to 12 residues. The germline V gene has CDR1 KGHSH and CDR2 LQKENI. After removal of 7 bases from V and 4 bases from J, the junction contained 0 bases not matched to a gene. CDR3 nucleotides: TGTGCCAGCTGGACAGGGGCAGATACGCAGTATTTT. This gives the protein CASWTGADTQYF.

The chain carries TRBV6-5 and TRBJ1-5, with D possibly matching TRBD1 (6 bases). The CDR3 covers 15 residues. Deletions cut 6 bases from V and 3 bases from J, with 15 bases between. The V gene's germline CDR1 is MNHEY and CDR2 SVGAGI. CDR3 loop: CASSPRQVLNQPQHF. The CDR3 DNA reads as TGTGCCAGCAGCCCCCGACAGGTCCTCAATCAGCCCCAGCATTTT.

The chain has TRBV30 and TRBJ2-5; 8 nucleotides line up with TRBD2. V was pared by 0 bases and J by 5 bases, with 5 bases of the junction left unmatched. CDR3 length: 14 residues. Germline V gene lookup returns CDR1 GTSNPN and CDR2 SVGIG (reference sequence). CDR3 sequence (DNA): TGTGCCTGGAGTGTAGACGGGGGGGCTGAGACCCAGTACTTC. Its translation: CAWSVDGGAETQYF.

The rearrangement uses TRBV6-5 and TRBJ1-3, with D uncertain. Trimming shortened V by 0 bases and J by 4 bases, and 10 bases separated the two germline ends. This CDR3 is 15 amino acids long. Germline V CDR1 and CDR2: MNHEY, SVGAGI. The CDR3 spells CASSYSSGRGNTIYF. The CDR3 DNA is TGTGCCAGCAGTTACTCGAGCGGGAGGGGAAACACCATATATTTT.

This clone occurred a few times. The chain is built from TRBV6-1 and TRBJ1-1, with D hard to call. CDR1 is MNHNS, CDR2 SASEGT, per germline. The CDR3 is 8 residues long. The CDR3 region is CAALEAFF. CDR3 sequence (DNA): TGTGCGGCCCTTGAAGCTTTCTTT.

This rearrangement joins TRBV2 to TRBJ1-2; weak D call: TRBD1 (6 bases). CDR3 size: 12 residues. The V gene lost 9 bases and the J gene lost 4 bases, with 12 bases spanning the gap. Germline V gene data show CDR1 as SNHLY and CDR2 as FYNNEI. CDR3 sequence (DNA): TGTGCCAGTGGGAGACAGGCCTATGGCTACACCTTC. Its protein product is CASGRQAYGYTF.

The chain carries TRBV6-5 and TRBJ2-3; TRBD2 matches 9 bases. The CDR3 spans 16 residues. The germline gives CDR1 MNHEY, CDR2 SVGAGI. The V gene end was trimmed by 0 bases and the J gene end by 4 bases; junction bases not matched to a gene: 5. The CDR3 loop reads CASSYSSSGRADTQYF. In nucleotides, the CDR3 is TGTGCCAGCAGTTACTCGAGTAGCGGGAGAGCAGATACGCAGTATTTT.

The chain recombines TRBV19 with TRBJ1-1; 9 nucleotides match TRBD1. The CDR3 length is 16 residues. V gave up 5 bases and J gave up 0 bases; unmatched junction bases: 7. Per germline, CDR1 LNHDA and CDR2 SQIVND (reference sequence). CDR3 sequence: CASSGQGTHLNTEAFF. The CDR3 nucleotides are TGTGCCAGTAGTGGACAGGGGACCCACCTGAACACTGAAGCTTTCTTT.